The source of this T cell receptor beta chain is a study of response to subunit inactivated influenza vaccine. Trimming removed 4 bases from V and 5 bases from J; junction bases left unmatched: 3. The germline CDR1 and CDR2 sequences are SGHTA and FQGNSA. The CDR3 has 13 residues. Regarding the study as a whole: There was a suggestion from the authors that each seasonal influenza vaccination recruits few new T cells.

TCRdb reprocessed the RT-PCR reads with MiXCR, giving one entry per CDR3 protein. The sample records 630,000 or so distinct CDR3 sequences, approximately 14% being singletons. To note about this clonotype: Its antigen is not identified.

V usage is TRBV7-2 and J usage is TRBJ2-5; 8 nucleotides line up with TRBD2. The sequence derives from a man in his forties or fifties who received an inactivated influenza vaccine. The specimen was PBMCs from blood, collected about 11 days after vaccination. The CDR3 nucleotides are TGTGCCAGCAGCTACGGGGGGGCGGAGACCCAGTACTTC. This sequence encodes CASSYGGAETQYF.